A single sample is the source of the 18 T cell receptor beta chains below, sequenced in a study of cytomegalovirus exposure and HLA in healthy donors. PCR primers comprised 60 Vbeta and 13 Jbeta primers. Libraries were prepared by immunoSEQ multiplex PCR; TCRdb keeps only in-frame clonotypes and omits some of them. Here the sample spans 130,000 or so clones, 8.9% being singletons. The sequenced material came from PBMCs. The receptors were gathered from a middle-aged woman in good health and CMV-seropositive.

This chain joins TRBV2 and TRBJ2-3; 7 bases map to TRBD2. This CDR3 spans 13 amino acids. Trimming at V came to 6 bases and at J to 3 bases, leaving 3 bases not matched to a gene. Germline CDR1 is SNHLY and CDR2 is FYNNEI. In DNA, the CDR3 is TGTGCCAGCAGACGGGGGGAGACAGATACGCAGTATTTT. Amino acids: CASRRGETDTQYF.

This clone was seen once. This clone may be a read error of a much larger clone one base away. The chain is built from TRBV7-8 and TRBJ2-7; possible D gene TRBD1, 6 bases. V lost 2 bases and J 0 bases, leaving 8 bases between the germline ends. CDR1 is SGHVS, CDR2 FQNEAQ, per germline. This CDR3 spans 14 amino acids. CDR3 protein: CASSLTGSSYEQYF. CDR3 in DNA: TGTGCCAGCAGCTTAACAGGGAGCTCCTACGAGCAGTACTTC. Variable domain in full (rest from reference TRBV7-8 and TRBJ2-7): GAGVSQSPRYKVAKRGQDVALRCDPISGHVSLFWYQQALGQGPEFLTYFQNEAQLDKSGLPSDRFFAERPEGSVSTLKIQRTQQEDSAVYLCASSLTGSSYEQYFGPGTRLTVT.

This chain connects TRBV4-3 to TRBJ1-5; 8 positions agree with TRBD1. The V segment lost 4 bases and the J segment 7 bases; nucleotides outside the gene matches: 9. Germline CDR1 LGHNA, CDR2 YSLEER. The CDR3 spans 15 residues. The CDR3 coding sequence is TGCGCCAGCAGCCCCGGACAGGGTGGAAGCCAGCCCCAGCATTTT. Translating gives CASSPGQGGSQPQHF.

The V call is TRBV18, the J call TRBJ2-6; 8 positions match TRBD1. The J segment lost 4 bases and the V segment lost 4 bases, leaving 3 bases of the junction unmatched. Germline loops: CDR1 KGHSH, CDR2 LQKENI. The CDR3 runs to 15 residues. CDR3 region: CASSRGQAGANVLTF. CDR3 DNA sequence: TGTGCCAGCTCACGGGGACAGGCCGGGGCCAACGTCCTGACTTTC.

The CDR3 DNA is TGTGCCAGCAGCATAGGACTAGCTAATGAGCAGTTCTTC. The encoded protein is CASSIGLANEQFF. The chain recombines TRBV7-2 with TRBJ2-1, with 8 bases lining up with TRBD2. The CDR3 spans 13 residues. Germline V gene data show CDR1 as SGHTA and CDR2 as FQGNSA. The V and J ends lost 5 bases and 7 bases, in that order; junction bases with no gene match: 4.

In its sample, this clone was seen a few times. This chain connects TRBV15 to TRBJ2-2, with D hard to call. V was clipped by 1 base and J by 7 bases, with 4 bases between them. In germline, CDR1 is LNHNV, CDR2 YYDKDF (reference sequence). The CDR3 sequence is 12 residues long. The CDR3 region is CATSRAGGELFF. The CDR3 coding sequence is TGTGCCACCAGCAGAGCGGGCGGGGAGCTGTTTTTT.

This clone was recorded a few times. The V call is TRBV5-1, the J call TRBJ2-7; 9 bases map to TRBD1. V lost 4 bases to trimming and J lost 1 base; unmatched junction nucleotides: 3. The V gene's germline CDR1 is SGHRS and CDR2 YFSETQ. This CDR3 is built from 14 residues. CDR3 sequence reads: CASSTGTGSYEQYF. The CDR3 region has the DNA TGCGCCAGCAGCACAGGGACAGGGTCCTACGAGCAGTACTTC.

There are a few counts of this clone. The rearrangement links TRBV7-9 to TRBJ1-4, with 7 positions matching TRBD1. Trimming took 7 bases from V and 2 from J; bases not matched to a gene: 7. Germline CDR1 is SEHNR and CDR2 is FQNEAQ (reference sequence). This CDR3 is 15 amino acids long. CDR3 bases: TGTGCCAGCATTAGCTCGGGACAGACTAATGAAAAACTGTTTTTT. As protein: CASISSGQTNEKLFF.

The J gene is TRBJ2-7, the V gene TRBV18; 7 nucleotides line up with TRBD2. Losses at the gene ends were 4 bases for V and 5 bases for J; bases not matched to a gene: 8. The CDR3 sequence is 14 residues long. Germline V gene data show CDR1 as KGHSH and CDR2 as LQKENI. The CDR3 bases are TGTGCCAGCTCACGGGAGGGTGGCGGGCACGAGCAGTACTTC. It is translated as CASSREGGGHEQYF.

J is TRBJ1-1 and V is TRBV29-1; 7 positions agree with TRBD1. The CDR3 has 12 residues. CDR1 is SQVTM and CDR2 is ANQGSEA in the germline V gene. With 1 base clipped from V and 5 bases from J, the junction kept 1 base outside the gene matches. For the CDR3, the DNA is TGCAGCGTTGAAGTGACAGGGACTGAAGCTTTCTTT. Translating gives CSVEVTGTEAFF.

V and J are TRBV19 and TRBJ2-1, with 10 bases matching TRBD2. CDR1 and CDR2 from the germline V gene are LNHDA and SQIVND (reference sequence). The CDR3 extends over 17 amino acids. V lost 3 bases to trimming and J lost 4 bases; unmatched junction nucleotides: 9. CDR3 sequence: CASSIHSSGGAYNEQFF. Here the CDR3 DNA reads TGTGCCAGTAGTATTCACTCAAGCGGGGGGGCTTACAATGAGCAGTTCTTC.

The chain joins TRBV2 to TRBJ2-7, with a possible D match to TRBD2 (7 bases). Trimming took 6 bases from V and 7 from J, leaving 19 bases between them. This CDR3 comprises 14 residues. Germline V CDR1 and CDR2: SNHLY, FYNNEI. Here the CDR3 reads CASSGGQYLPEQYF. CDR3 DNA sequence: TGTGCCAGCAGCGGGGGGCAGTACCTCCCGGAGCAGTACTTC.

The J gene is TRBJ1-2, the V gene TRBV7-2; maybe TRBD1 (5 bases). There are 14 residues in the CDR3. Germline V gene data show CDR1 as SGHTA and CDR2 as FQGNSA. V lost 7 bases to trimming and J lost 4 bases, with 16 bases between them. For the CDR3, the DNA is TGTGCCAGCAACCCTGGCCAGGGACTCTATGGCTACACCTTC. Its protein is CASNPGQGLYGYTF.

This clone came up a few times. The chain has TRBV12-5 and TRBJ2-5; D is perhaps TRBD1 (6 bases). V was shortened by 7 bases and J by 2 bases, with 11 bases between the two germline ends. The CDR3 runs 13 residues. Germline V lookup: CDR1 LGHNT, CDR2 FRNRAP. In DNA form, the CDR3 reads TGTGCTAGTGCCGGACAGATACAAGAGACCCAGTACTTC. Translated: CASAGQIQETQYF. Variable domain in full (rest from reference TRBV12-5 and TRBJ2-5): DARVTQTPRHKVTEMGQEVTMRCQPILGHNTVFWYRQTMMQGLELLAYFRNRAPLDDSGMPKDRFSAEMPDATLATLKIQPSEPRDSAVYFCASAGQIQETQYFGPGTRLLVL.

This clone came up a few times. The chain couples TRBV6-5 to TRBJ2-5; 8 bases agree with TRBD1. Germline values: CDR1 MNHEY, CDR2 SVGAGI. The CDR3 totals 13 residues. J gave up 4 bases and V 5 bases, and 3 bases lay outside the gene matches. The CDR3 loop is CASSRTGRETQYF. CDR3 in DNA: TGTGCCAGCAGTCGGACAGGGCGAGAGACCCAGTACTTC.

This clone was detected only a few times. The gene calls are TRBV12-5 and TRBJ2-2, with D maybe TRBD2 (5 bases). The V gene lost 10 bases and the J gene lost 3 bases, with 18 bases spanning the gap. CDR1 is LGHNT and CDR2 is FRNRAP in the germline V gene. This CDR3 region has 15 residues. The CDR3 DNA reads TGTGCTACTAACTACGGAGGATGGGACACCGGGGAGCTGTTTTTT. Translated, it gives CATNYGGWDTGELFF.

In its sample, this clone was seen a few times. The rearrangement uses TRBV23-1 and TRBJ2-1; a possible D gene is TRBD1 (5 bases). TRBV23-1 carries the ORF label, with uncertain function. The CDR3 consists of 15 residues. V was cut by 3 bases and J by 8 bases, with 17 bases left in between. CDR3 residues: CASSHAARVADEQFF. CDR3 bases: TGCGCCAGCAGTCATGCGGCCAGGGTGGCCGATGAGCAGTTCTTC.

The chain employs TRBV7-9 and TRBJ2-3, with a possible D match to TRBD2 (5 bases). This CDR3 has 14 residues. The germline V gene has CDR1 SEHNR and CDR2 FQNEAQ (reference sequence). Trimming removed 1 base from V and 7 bases from J, with 12 bases in between. CDR3 DNA sequence: TGTGCCAGCAGCTTAGGGGAGTCTCAGAATACGCAGTATTTT. Its protein product is CASSLGESQNTQYF. Using reference TRBV7-9 and TRBJ2-3 for the parts outside the CDR3, the full variable domain is DTGVSQNPRHKITKRGQNVTFRCDPISEHNRLYWYRQTLGQGPEFLTYFQNEAQLEKSRLLSDRFSAERPKGSFSTLEIQRTEQGDSAMYLCASSLGESQNTQYFGPGTRLTVL.